The 22 T cell receptor beta chains below come from one sample, sequenced in a study of immune heterogeneity within non-small cell lung tumors. Genomic DNA extracted from bulk tumor tissue served as template. A total of 600 ng was used per sample. Several far-apart biopsies were taken per primary tumor during surgery. Samples came from untreated patients having curative surgery for newly diagnosed non-small cell lung cancer. For the TCR beta CDR3, multiplex PCR with 32 V and 13 J primers performed the amplification. TCRdb recomputed calls from the multiplex PCR reads with MiXCR, one row per CDR3 protein. Of 13,000 or so distinct CDR3 sequences listed, less than 25% are singletons. Sequencing input: lung tumor tissue. These receptors originate from a man between 60 and 70 years old with non-small cell lung cancer.

By its share, this clonotype is medium-sized. The rearrangement links TRBV19 to TRBJ1-5, with D possibly matching TRBD1 (5 bases). This CDR3 spans 14 amino acids. Germline V lookup: CDR1 LNHDA, CDR2 SQIVND (reference sequence). The V end lost 3 bases, the J end lost 5 bases, and 11 bases lay between the germline ends. This CDR3 reads CASSIPGPYQPQHF. CDR3 nucleotide sequence: TGTGCCAGTAGTATTCCGGGACCCTATCAGCCCCAGCATTTT.

The chain carries TRBV10-2 and TRBJ1-6; TRBD1 matches at 7 bases. Per the germline V gene, CDR1 is WSHSY and CDR2 is SAAADI. V shed 7 bases, J shed 9 bases, and the junction held 6 bases outside the gene matches. The CDR3 runs 13 residues. Here the CDR3 reads CASTAAGGSPLHF. The CDR3 bases are TGCGCCAGCACGGCGGCAGGGGGTTCACCCCTCCACTTT.

Turning to this clonotype: Its ends do not fully match the called genes, so a read error is possible. Here the CDR3 reads CASSLMGQGAAGANILTF. CDR3 in DNA: TGCGCCAGCAGCTTAATGGGCCAGGGGGCCGCTGGGGCCAACATCCTGACTTTC. The chain uses TRBV5-1 and TRBJ2-6; TRBD1 aligns across 8 bases. Germline V lookup: CDR1 SGHRS, CDR2 YFSETQ. The CDR3 runs to 18 residues.

By share of the sample, this clonotype is medium-sized. The genes are TRBV2 and TRBJ2-7; D might be TRBD2 (6 bases). The germline gives CDR1 SNHLY, CDR2 FYNNEI. The CDR3 has 12 residues. The V and J ends lost 4 bases and 7 bases respectively, with 11 bases between them. The CDR3 coding sequence is TGTGCCAGCAGTGGGGACGGGGGAGAGCAGTACTTC. This codes for CASSGDGGEQYF.

The V call is TRBV20-1, the J call TRBJ2-1; no firm D call. V gave up 6 bases and J gave up 5 bases, with 8 bases separating them. Germline CDR1 is DFQATT and CDR2 is SNEGSKA (reference sequence). The CDR3 has 11 amino acids. The CDR3 DNA follows: TGCAGTGCATCGACTCACAATGAGCAGTTCTTC. This translates into CSASTHNEQFF.

This clonotype was seen a few times. CDR3 DNA: TGTGCCAGCAGCTTTGCGGGAGGGAAGACAGATACGCAGTATTTT. Protein product: CASSFAGGKTDTQYF. The chain has TRBV7-6 and TRBJ2-3, with TRBD2 matching over 9 bases. CDR3 length equals 15 residues. Germline CDR1 and CDR2: SGHVS and FNYEAQ. V shed 3 bases, J shed 3 bases, and the junction held 4 bases outside the gene matches.

Sample share makes this clonotype medium-sized (0.01 to 0.1%). The chain joins TRBV28 to TRBJ1-3, with no clear D. This CDR3 contains 11 residues. CDR1 and CDR2 from the germline V gene are MDHEN and SYDVKM. The V end lost 8 bases, the J end lost 8 bases, and 10 bases lay between the germline ends. CDR3 bases: TGTGCCAGCGGCACGGTAGACACCATATATTTT. As protein: CASGTVDTIYF. Using reference TRBV28 and TRBJ1-3 for the parts outside the CDR3, the full variable domain is DVKVTQSSRYLVKRTGEKVFLECVQDMDHENMFWYRQDPGLGLRLIYFSYDVKMKEKGDIPEGYSVSREKKERFSLILESASTNQTSMYLCASGTVDTIYFGEGSWLTVV.

By share, this clonotype ranks as medium-sized. The chain employs TRBV12-3 or TRBV12-4 and TRBJ2-2, with 8 bases identical to TRBD2. This CDR3 comprises 14 residues. Unmatched junction bases numbered 3, after V lost 6 bases and J lost 3 bases. In DNA form, the CDR3 reads TGTGCCAGCAGGGCGGGACTAGACACCGGGGAGCTGTTTTTT. It is translated as CASRAGLDTGELFF.

This clonotype was observed a few times. The CDR3 reads CASSQAGAGTNEQFF. The CDR3, as DNA: TGTGCCAGCAGCCAAGCCGGGGCCGGTACCAATGAGCAGTTCTTC. This chain links TRBV14 with TRBJ2-1, with D tentatively TRBD1 or TRBD2 (5 bases each). Germline CDR1 is SGHDN and CDR2 is FVKESK. This CDR3 is 15 amino acids long. The V gene lost 1 base and the J gene lost 6 bases, with 13 bases spanning the gap.

This clonotype counts as medium-sized. A read error may produce the germline difference seen at one junction end. CDR3 nucleotides: TGTGCCAGCAGGGACCGGGGGTCCAGACTTCCCTTC. As protein: CASRDRGSRLPF. This chain joins TRBV2 and TRBJ1-2; possibly TRBD1 for D (5 bases). This CDR3 is 12 amino acids long. The germline V gene encodes CDR1 SNHLY and CDR2 FYNNEI. Together with reference TRBV2 and TRBJ1-2, the CDR3 gives the full variable domain: EPEVTQTPSHQVTQMGQEVILRCVPISNHLYFYWYRQILGQKVEFLVSFYNNEISEKSEIFDDQFSVERPDGSNFTLKIRSTKLEDSAMYFCASRDRGSRLPFGSGTRLTVV.

Only a few counts were recorded for this clonotype. This rearrangement joins TRBV7-3 to TRBJ2-3, with TRBD1 identical over 10 bases. Trimming cost V 4 bases and J 2 bases; bases outside gene matches: 6. Germline assignment: CDR1 SGHTA and CDR2 FQGTGA. The CDR3 totals 16 residues. The CDR3: CASSSGQGISTDTQYF. DNA of the CDR3: TGTGCCAGCAGCTCGGGACAGGGGATTTCCACAGATACGCAGTATTTT.

This clonotype was seen at least ten times. The V and J genes are TRBV6-1 and TRBJ1-1; D may be TRBD1 (6 bases). The CDR3 loop spans 14 amino acids. The germline V gene encodes CDR1 MNHNS and CDR2 SASEGT. V was clipped by 7 bases and J by 6 bases, with 18 bases between them. CDR3 nucleotide sequence: TGTGCCAGCATCACAGGGATCCTGGTCGCTGAAGCTTTCTTT. Protein product: CASITGILVAEAFF.

The chain is built from TRBV11-2 and TRBJ1-3; weak D call: TRBD1 (5 bases). Germline values: CDR1 SGHAT, CDR2 FQNNGV. The CDR3 totals 17 residues. Trimming cost V 4 bases and J 0 bases, with 16 bases left between them. CDR3: CASSYELFRGSGNTIYF. The CDR3 DNA sequence: TGTGCCAGCAGCTACGAACTTTTTAGGGGCTCTGGAAACACCATATATTTT.

The J gene is TRBJ1-4, the V gene TRBV5-1; no definite D call. This CDR3 comprises 14 residues. The V and J ends lost 0 bases and 6 bases respectively, with 9 bases between them. Germline assignment: CDR1 SGHRS and CDR2 YFSETQ. The CDR3 coding sequence is TGCGCCAGCAGCTTGGGCCCCGGAGATGAAAAACTGTTTTTT. It specifies CASSLGPGDEKLFF.

CDR3 coding DNA: TGTGCCACCAAGGGACAGGGGATCGACTATGGCTACACCTTC. This gives the protein CATKGQGIDYGYTF. The chain is built from TRBV10-3 and TRBJ1-2; 10 bases are a match to TRBD1. V gave up 10 bases and J gave up 3 bases; unmatched junction bases: 8. This CDR3 spans 14 amino acids. From germline, CDR1 is ENHRY and CDR2 SYGVKD.

The chain joins TRBV7-2 to TRBJ2-1, with 11 nucleotides matching TRBD2. Germline V gene sequence: CDR1 SGHTA, CDR2 FQGNSA. Trimming took 1 base from V and 10 from J; bases not matched to a gene: 6. The CDR3 runs to 15 residues. For the CDR3, the DNA is TGTGCCAGCAGCTTAGAGTTACTAGCGGGAGTAGAGCAGTTCTTC. It encodes CASSLELLAGVEQFF.

This clonotype is classed as medium-sized. The genes are TRBV10-1 and TRBJ2-1; 9 nucleotides line up with TRBD1. The germline V gene has CDR1 WNHNN and CDR2 SYGVQD (reference sequence). The J segment lost 5 bases and the V segment lost 6 bases, leaving 8 bases of the junction unmatched. The CDR3 sequence is 15 residues long. The CDR3 nucleotides are TGCGCCAGCAGCTACACTGGGACAGGGAACAATGAGCAGTTCTTC. Protein: CASSYTGTGNNEQFF.

A note on this clonotype: This may come from a read error, since a much larger clone is one base off. The chain combines TRBV19 with TRBJ2-7; TRBD1 agrees at 9 bases. Germline lookup yields CDR1 LNHDA and CDR2 SQIVND (reference sequence). With 3 bases clipped from V and 4 bases from J, the junction kept 4 bases outside the gene matches. CDR3 size: 14 residues. The CDR3 sequence: CASSIGTGRYEQYF. The CDR3, as DNA: TGTGCCAGTAGTATCGGGACAGGGAGGTACGAGCAGTACTTC. The full variable domain, with the rest looked up from reference TRBV19 and TRBJ2-7, is DGGITQSPKYLFRKEGQNVTLSCEQNLNHDAMYWYRQDPGQGLRLIYYSQIVNDFQKGDIAEGYSVSREKKESFPLTVTSAQKNPTAFYLCASSIGTGRYEQYFGPGTRLTVT.

This clonotype was seen only a few times. This chain uses TRBV24-1 with TRBJ2-2; D is undetermined. The CDR3 contains 13 residues. Germline V lookup: CDR1 KGHDR, CDR2 SFDVKD. Trimming took 9 bases from V and 0 from J, leaving 7 bases between them. In DNA form, the CDR3 reads TGTGCCACCGGGCAGGCGAACACCGGGGAGCTGTTTTTT. Translated, it gives CATGQANTGELFF.

By share, this clonotype counts as medium-sized. The J gene is TRBJ2-2, the V gene TRBV18; no clear D. This CDR3 is 15 amino acids long. Germline V gene data show CDR1 as KGHSH and CDR2 as LQKENI. The V gene lost 3 bases and the J gene lost 1 base, with 9 bases spanning the gap. CDR3 residues: CASSPFLENTGELFF. The CDR3 coding sequence is TGTGCCAGCTCACCGTTTCTGGAGAACACCGGGGAGCTGTTTTTT.

V is TRBV7-8 and J is TRBJ1-4; TRBD1 matches at 8 bases. This CDR3 is 16 amino acids long. The ends lost 5 bases at V and 5 bases at J; junction bases unmatched: 10. CDR1 and CDR2 from the germline V gene are SGHVS and FQNEAQ. CDR3 residues: CASSRSPTGENEKLFF. The CDR3 nucleotides are TGTGCCAGCAGCCGATCCCCGACAGGGGAAAATGAAAAACTGTTTTTT.

This clonotype is medium-sized by share. This chain uses TRBV12-3 or TRBV12-4 with TRBJ1-6, with D perhaps matching TRBD1 (5 bases). The CDR3 consists of 18 residues. Trimming pared 3 bases from V and 0 bases from J, leaving 15 bases between. Here the CDR3 reads CASSFRGLVGSYNSPLHF. CDR3 nucleotides: TGTGCCAGCAGTTTCCGGGGCCTAGTGGGCTCCTATAATTCACCCCTCCACTTT.